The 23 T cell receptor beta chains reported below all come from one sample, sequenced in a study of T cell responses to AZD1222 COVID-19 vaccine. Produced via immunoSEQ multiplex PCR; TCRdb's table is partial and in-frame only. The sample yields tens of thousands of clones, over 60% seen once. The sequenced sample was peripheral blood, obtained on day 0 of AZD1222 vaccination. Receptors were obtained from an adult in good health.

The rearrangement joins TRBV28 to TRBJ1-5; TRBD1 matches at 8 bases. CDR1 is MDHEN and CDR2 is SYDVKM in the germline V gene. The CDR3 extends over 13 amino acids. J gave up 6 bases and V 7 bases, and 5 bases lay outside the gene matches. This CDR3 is CASIRGLGQPQHF. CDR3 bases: TGTGCCAGCATCAGGGGGCTGGGTCAGCCCCAGCATTTT.

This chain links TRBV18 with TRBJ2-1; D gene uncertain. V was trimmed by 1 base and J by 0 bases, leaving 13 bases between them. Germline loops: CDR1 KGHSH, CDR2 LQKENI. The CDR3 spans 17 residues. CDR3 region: CASSPLMSQSSYNEQFF. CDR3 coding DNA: TGTGCCAGCTCACCACTTATGAGCCAGAGCTCCTACAATGAGCAGTTCTTC.

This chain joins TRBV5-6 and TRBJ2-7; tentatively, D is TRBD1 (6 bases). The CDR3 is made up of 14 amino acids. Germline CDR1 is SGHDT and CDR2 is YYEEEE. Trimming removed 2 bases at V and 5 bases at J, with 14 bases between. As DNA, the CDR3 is TGTGCCAGCAGCTTCATGGGGGCGCCTAACGAGCAGTACGTC. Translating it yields CASSFMGAPNEQYV.

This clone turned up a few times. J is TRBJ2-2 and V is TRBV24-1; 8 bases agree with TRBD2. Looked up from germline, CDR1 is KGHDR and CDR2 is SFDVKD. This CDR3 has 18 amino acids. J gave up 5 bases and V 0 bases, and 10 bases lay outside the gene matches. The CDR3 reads CATSDLLVRGVRTGELFF. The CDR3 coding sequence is TGTGCCACCAGTGATTTGTTGGTGCGGGGGGTCCGAACCGGGGAGCTGTTTTTT.

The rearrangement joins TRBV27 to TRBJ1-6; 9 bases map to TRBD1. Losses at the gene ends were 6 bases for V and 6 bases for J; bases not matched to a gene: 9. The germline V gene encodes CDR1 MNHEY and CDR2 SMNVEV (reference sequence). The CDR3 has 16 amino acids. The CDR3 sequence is CASRPTGGNPNSPLHF. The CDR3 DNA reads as TGTGCCAGCAGACCGACAGGGGGGAATCCTAATTCACCCCTCCACTTT.

The CDR3 region is CASKPGQLRNEQFF. In DNA form, the CDR3 reads TGTGCCAGCAAGCCGGGACAACTTCGGAATGAGCAGTTCTTC. The V gene is TRBV2, the J gene TRBJ2-1, with D possibly TRBD1 on 6 matching bases. The CDR3 runs 14 residues. CDR1 and CDR2 from the germline V gene are SNHLY and FYNNEI. V lost 7 bases and J lost 7, with 17 bases in between.

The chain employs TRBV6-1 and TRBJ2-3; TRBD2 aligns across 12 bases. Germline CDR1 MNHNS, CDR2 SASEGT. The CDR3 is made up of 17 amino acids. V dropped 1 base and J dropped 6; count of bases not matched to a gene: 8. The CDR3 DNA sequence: TGTGCCAGCAGTGAAGGTGCTAGCGGGAGGGCCGGGGATACGCAGTATTTT. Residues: CASSEGASGRAGDTQYF.

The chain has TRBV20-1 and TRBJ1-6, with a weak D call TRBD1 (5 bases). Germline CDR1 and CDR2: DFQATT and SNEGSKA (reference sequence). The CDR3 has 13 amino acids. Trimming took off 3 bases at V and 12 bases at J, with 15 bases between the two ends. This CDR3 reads CSASPGGYVPLHF. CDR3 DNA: TGCAGTGCTAGTCCCGGGGGTTATGTACCCCTCCACTTT.

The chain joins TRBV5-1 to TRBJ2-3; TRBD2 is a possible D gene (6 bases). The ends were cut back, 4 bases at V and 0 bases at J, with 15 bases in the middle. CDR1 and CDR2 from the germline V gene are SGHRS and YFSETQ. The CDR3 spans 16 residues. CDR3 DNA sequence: TGCGCCAGCAGCCTCCGGGGTAGCGGTAGCACAGATACGCAGTATTTT. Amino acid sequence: CASSLRGSGSTDTQYF.

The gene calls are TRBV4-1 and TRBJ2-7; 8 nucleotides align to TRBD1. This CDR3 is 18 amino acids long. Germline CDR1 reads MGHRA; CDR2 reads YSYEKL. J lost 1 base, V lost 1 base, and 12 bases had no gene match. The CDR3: CASSQAQGAAGFSYEQYF. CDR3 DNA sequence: TGCGCCAGCAGCCAAGCTCAGGGGGCGGCAGGTTTTTCCTACGAGCAGTACTTC.

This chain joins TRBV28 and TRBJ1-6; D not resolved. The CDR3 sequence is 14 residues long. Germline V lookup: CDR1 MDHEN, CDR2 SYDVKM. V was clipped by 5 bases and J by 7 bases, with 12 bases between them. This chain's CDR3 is CASSPIPLNSPLHF. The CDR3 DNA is TGTGCCAGCAGTCCCATCCCACTCAATTCACCCCTCCACTTT.

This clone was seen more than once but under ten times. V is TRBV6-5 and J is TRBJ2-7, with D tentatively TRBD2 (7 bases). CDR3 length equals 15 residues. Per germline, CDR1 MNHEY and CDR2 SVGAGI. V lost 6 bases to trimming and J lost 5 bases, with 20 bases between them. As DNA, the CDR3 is TGTGCCAGCAGCCTACCCGGGGGGCGCGTAGACGAGCAGTACTTC. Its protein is CASSLPGGRVDEQYF.

This chain's CDR3 is CASRPSSGRPTDTQYF. CDR3 nucleotide sequence: TGTGCCAGCAGGCCATCTAGCGGGAGACCCACAGATACGCAGTATTTT. The V call is TRBV11-2, the J call TRBJ2-3; 10 bases are shared with TRBD2. The CDR3 is made up of 16 amino acids. Trimming at V came to 6 bases and at J to 2 bases, leaving 8 bases not matched to a gene. Germline assignment: CDR1 SGHAT and CDR2 FQNNGV.

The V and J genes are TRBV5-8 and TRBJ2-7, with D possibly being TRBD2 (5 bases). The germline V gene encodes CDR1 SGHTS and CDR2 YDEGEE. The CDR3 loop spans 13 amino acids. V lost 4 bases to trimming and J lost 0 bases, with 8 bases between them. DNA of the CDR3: TGTGCCAGCAGCATTGGACTCTCCTACGAGCAGTACGTC. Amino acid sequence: CASSIGLSYEQYV.

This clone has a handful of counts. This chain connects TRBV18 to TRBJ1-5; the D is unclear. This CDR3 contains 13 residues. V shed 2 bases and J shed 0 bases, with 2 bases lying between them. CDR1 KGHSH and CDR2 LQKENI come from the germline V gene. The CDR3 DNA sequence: TGTGCCAGCTCACCAAATAGCAATCAGCCCCAGCATTTT. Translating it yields CASSPNSNQPQHF. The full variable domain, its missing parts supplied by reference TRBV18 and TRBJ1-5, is NAGVMQNPRHLVRRRGQEARLRCSPMKGHSHVYWYRQLPEEGLKFMVYLQKENIIDESGMPKERFSAEFPKEGPSILRIQQVVRGDSAAYFCASSPNSNQPQHFGDGTRLSIL.

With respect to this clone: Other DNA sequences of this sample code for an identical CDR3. Written as DNA, the CDR3 is TGTGCCAGTAGTATAGGCGACAATGAGCAGTTCTTC. It encodes CASSIGDNEQFF. The genes are TRBV19 and TRBJ2-1; D uncertain. Germline loops: CDR1 LNHDA, CDR2 SQIVND (reference sequence). There are 12 residues in the CDR3. The V and J ends lost 1 base and 5 bases respectively, with 3 bases between them.

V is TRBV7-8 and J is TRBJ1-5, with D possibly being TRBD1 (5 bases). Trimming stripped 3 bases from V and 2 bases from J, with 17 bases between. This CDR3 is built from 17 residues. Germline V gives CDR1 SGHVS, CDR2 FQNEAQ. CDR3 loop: CASSLNRQRVGNQPQHF. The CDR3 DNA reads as TGTGCCAGCAGCTTGAACAGACAGCGGGTTGGCAATCAGCCCCAGCATTTT.

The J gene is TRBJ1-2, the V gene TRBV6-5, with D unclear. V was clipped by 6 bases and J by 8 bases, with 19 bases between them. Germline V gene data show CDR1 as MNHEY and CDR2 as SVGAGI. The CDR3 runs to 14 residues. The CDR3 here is CASRLDGSFEGYTF. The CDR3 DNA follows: TGTGCCAGCAGACTGGACGGCAGCTTTGAGGGCTACACCTTC.

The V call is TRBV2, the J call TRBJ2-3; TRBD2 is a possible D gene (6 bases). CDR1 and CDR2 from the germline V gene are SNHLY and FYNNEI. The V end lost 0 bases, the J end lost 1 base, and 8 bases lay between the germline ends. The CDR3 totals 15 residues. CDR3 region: CASSEASGRTDTQYF. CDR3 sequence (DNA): TGTGCCAGCAGTGAAGCTAGCGGTCGCACAGATACGCAGTATTTT.

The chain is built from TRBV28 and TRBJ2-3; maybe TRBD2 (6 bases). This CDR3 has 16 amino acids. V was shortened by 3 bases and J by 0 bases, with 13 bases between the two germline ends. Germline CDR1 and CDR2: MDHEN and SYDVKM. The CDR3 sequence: CASSFLGGVSTDTQYF. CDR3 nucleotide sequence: TGTGCCAGCAGTTTCCTCGGGGGAGTAAGCACAGATACGCAGTATTTT.

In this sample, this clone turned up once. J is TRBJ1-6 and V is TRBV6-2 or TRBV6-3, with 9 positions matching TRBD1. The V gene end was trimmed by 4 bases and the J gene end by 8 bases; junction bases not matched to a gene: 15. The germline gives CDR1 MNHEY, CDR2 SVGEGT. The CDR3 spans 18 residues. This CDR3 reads CASSSGTGFGIMDSPLHF. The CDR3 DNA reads TGTGCCAGCAGTTCTGGGACAGGGTTCGGGATAATGGATTCACCCCTCCACTTT.

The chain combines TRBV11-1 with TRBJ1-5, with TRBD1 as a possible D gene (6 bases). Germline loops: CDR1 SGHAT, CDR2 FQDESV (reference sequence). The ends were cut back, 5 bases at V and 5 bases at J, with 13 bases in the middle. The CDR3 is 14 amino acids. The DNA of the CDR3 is TGTGCCAGCAGCCCAGGGGACGGCGATCAGCCCCAGCATTTT. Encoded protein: CASSPGDGDQPQHF.

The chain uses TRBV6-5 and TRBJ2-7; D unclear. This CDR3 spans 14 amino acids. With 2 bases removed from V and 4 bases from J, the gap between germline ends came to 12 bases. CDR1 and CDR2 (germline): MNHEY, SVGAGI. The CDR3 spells CASSYRMDLYEQYF. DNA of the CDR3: TGTGCCAGCAGTTACCGGATGGACCTTTACGAGCAGTACTTC.